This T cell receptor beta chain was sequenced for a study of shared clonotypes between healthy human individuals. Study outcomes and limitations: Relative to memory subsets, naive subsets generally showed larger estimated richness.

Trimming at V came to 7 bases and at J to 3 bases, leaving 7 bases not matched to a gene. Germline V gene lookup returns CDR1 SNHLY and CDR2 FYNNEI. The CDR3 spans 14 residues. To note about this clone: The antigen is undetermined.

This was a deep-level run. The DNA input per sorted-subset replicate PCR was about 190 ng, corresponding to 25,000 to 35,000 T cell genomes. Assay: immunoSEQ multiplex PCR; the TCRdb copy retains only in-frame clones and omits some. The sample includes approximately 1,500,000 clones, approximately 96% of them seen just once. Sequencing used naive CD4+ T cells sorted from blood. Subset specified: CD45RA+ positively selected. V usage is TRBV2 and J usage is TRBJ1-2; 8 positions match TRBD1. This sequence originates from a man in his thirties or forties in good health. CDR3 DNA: TGTGCCAGCAAACTGGGACAGGACTACTATGGCTACACCTTC. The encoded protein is CASKLGQDYYGYTF.